A single sample is the source of the 17 T cell receptor beta chains below, sequenced in a study of cytomegalovirus exposure and HLA in healthy donors. Amplification used 60 Vbeta primers and 13 Jbeta primers. TCRdb's table, derived via immunoSEQ multiplex PCR, lists solely in-frame clones and lacks some. The data hold around 130,000 clones, with 70% to 85% observed a single time. Input material: PBMCs. Source of these receptors: a man aged 18 to 30 in good health and CMV-seropositive.

This clone was found once. The rearrangement uses TRBV6-5 and TRBJ2-1; weak D call: TRBD2 (6 bases). Germline CDR1 MNHEY, CDR2 SVGAGI. V lost 2 bases, J lost 9 bases, and 11 bases lay in between. This CDR3 comprises 13 residues. CDR3 in DNA: TGTGCCAGCAGTTACGGGGGGAGGAGTGAGCAGTTCTTC. Translated: CASSYGGRSEQFF.

J is TRBJ2-2 and V is TRBV6-1; TRBD2 matches at 11 bases. With 4 bases clipped from V and 1 base from J, the junction kept 11 bases outside the gene matches. This CDR3 comprises 19 residues. CDR1 and CDR2 from the germline V gene are MNHNS and SASEGT. DNA for the CDR3: TGTGCCAGCAGTGTATCCCGACTAGCGGGAAGTGGGAACACCGGGGAGCTGTTTTTT. The encoded protein is CASSVSRLAGSGNTGELFF.

The V and J genes are TRBV2 and TRBJ2-2; a weak D match, TRBD1 (5 bases). Germline lookup yields CDR1 SNHLY and CDR2 FYNNEI. The length of the CDR3 is 20 residues. V was clipped by 7 bases and J by 8 bases, with 35 bases between them. Here the CDR3 reads CASIRGGPGPPFLFGGELFF. The CDR3 bases are TGTGCCAGCATAAGGGGCGGACCGGGTCCCCCTTTCCTTTTTGGTGGGGAGCTGTTTTTT.

The chain recombines TRBV28 with TRBJ1-5; D possibly corresponds to TRBD1 (5 bases). The ends were cut back, 0 bases at V and 2 bases at J, with 11 bases in the middle. CDR1 is MDHEN and CDR2 is SYDVKM in the germline V gene. The CDR3 runs 16 residues. The CDR3 sequence: CASSLWGRGGNQPQHF. In DNA form, the CDR3 reads TGTGCCAGCAGTTTATGGGGTCGGGGGGGCAATCAGCCCCAGCATTTT.

The chain has TRBV4-1 and TRBJ2-6, with 10 positions matching TRBD1. Germline V CDR1 and CDR2: MGHRA, YSYEKL. V gave up 3 bases and J gave up 1 base; unmatched junction bases: 6. This CDR3 is 18 amino acids long. CDR3 in amino acids: CASSQVGQGESGANVLTF. CDR3 coding DNA: TGCGCCAGCAGCCAGGTCGGACAGGGGGAATCTGGGGCCAACGTCCTGACTTTC.

V usage is TRBV13 and J usage is TRBJ2-1; 7 nucleotides agree with TRBD2. This CDR3 has 15 residues. With 5 bases clipped from V and 3 bases from J, the junction kept 7 bases outside the gene matches. The germline gives CDR1 PRHDT, CDR2 FYEKMQ (reference sequence). The CDR3 here is CASSTRGDYYNEQFF. CDR3 sequence (DNA): TGTGCCAGCAGCACACGGGGGGATTACTACAATGAGCAGTTCTTC.

CDR3: CASSLEDRGPETQYF. The CDR3 nucleotides are TGTGCCAGCAGCTTAGAGGACAGGGGGCCGGAGACCCAGTACTTC. V and J are TRBV7-8 and TRBJ2-5; 11 bases line up with TRBD1. The V gene's germline CDR1 is SGHVS and CDR2 FQNEAQ. With 1 base clipped from V and 5 bases from J, the junction kept 3 bases outside the gene matches. CDR3 length equals 15 residues.

This chain connects TRBV28 to TRBJ1-2, with TRBD1 identical over 9 bases. This CDR3 spans 14 amino acids. Germline V gives CDR1 MDHEN, CDR2 SYDVKM. V was clipped by 4 bases and J by 3 bases; unmatched bases: 3. DNA of the CDR3: TGTGCCAGCAGTTGGACAGGGGAAGACTATGGCTACACCTTC. Protein sequence: CASSWTGEDYGYTF.

This clone was seen a single time. The rearrangement uses TRBV2 and TRBJ2-3; a weak D match, TRBD2 (6 bases). CDR1 and CDR2 from the germline V gene are SNHLY and FYNNEI. The ends were cut back, 5 bases at V and 0 bases at J, with 9 bases in the middle. The CDR3 consists of 14 residues. This CDR3 is CASSWTKSTDTQYF. In DNA, the CDR3 is TGTGCCAGCAGTTGGACTAAAAGCACAGATACGCAGTATTTT.

The chain is built from TRBV6-1 and TRBJ2-5, with 8 positions matching TRBD1. This CDR3 has 13 residues. Trimming took 6 bases from V and 5 from J; bases not matched to a gene: 5. The germline V gene encodes CDR1 MNHNS and CDR2 SASEGT. Here the CDR3 DNA reads TGTGCCAGCAGGCGGGGACAGGATGAGACCCAGTACTTC. Protein sequence: CASRRGQDETQYF.

This clone was seen only a few times. This rearrangement joins TRBV29-1 to TRBJ1-2, with D possibly being TRBD1 (6 bases). The CDR3 spans 13 residues. The germline V and J ends were trimmed by 8 bases and 8 bases, with 21 bases remaining between them. The germline V gene encodes CDR1 SQVTM and CDR2 ANQGSEA. The CDR3 DNA reads as TGCAGCCTGGGGGCAGGCGGAGAGGGGGGCTACACCTTC. It encodes CSLGAGGEGGYTF.

The CDR3 DNA reads as TGTGCCAGCAGCCCCCGGGGGGGCACTGGCTACACCTTC. This translates into CASSPRGGTGYTF. The chain recombines TRBV28 with TRBJ1-2, with a possible D match to TRBD1 (6 bases). Looked up from germline, CDR1 is MDHEN and CDR2 is SYDVKM. The V end was cut by 6 bases, the J end by 7 bases, with 15 bases between. This CDR3 has 13 amino acids.

The rearrangement joins TRBV19 to TRBJ1-4; 7 bases match TRBD1. Trimming at V came to 10 bases and at J to 5 bases, leaving 10 bases not matched to a gene. The CDR3 runs 14 residues. The germline gives CDR1 LNHDA, CDR2 SQIVND (reference sequence). This chain's CDR3 is CATNDRASNEKLFF. CDR3 coding DNA: TGTGCCACGAACGACAGGGCATCCAATGAAAAACTGTTTTTT.

This CDR3 reads CASSLQGGNQPQHF. Here the CDR3 DNA reads TGTGCCAGCAGTTTACAGGGCGGTAATCAGCCCCAGCATTTT. The rearrangement joins TRBV27 to TRBJ1-5; possibly TRBD1 for D (5 bases). Germline CDR1 is MNHEY and CDR2 is SMNVEV (reference sequence). V lost 2 bases to trimming and J lost 4 bases, with 9 bases between them. This CDR3 has 14 amino acids.

The chain is built from TRBV6-5 and TRBJ2-3, with D perhaps TRBD2 (5 bases). The V and J ends lost 10 bases and 1 base respectively, with 18 bases between them. The CDR3 runs 15 residues. CDR1 is MNHEY, CDR2 SVGAGI, per germline. DNA for the CDR3: TGTGCCACCGAAAGTTCGAGGGCAGGCACAGATACGCAGTATTTT. It is translated as CATESSRAGTDTQYF.

This chain uses TRBV10-3 with TRBJ1-2, with 10 bases fitting TRBD1. This CDR3 spans 14 amino acids. Germline assignment: CDR1 ENHRY and CDR2 SYGVKD. V gave up 10 bases and J gave up 6 bases; unmatched junction bases: 11. The CDR3 DNA is TGTGCCACCGGTGGGGACAGGGGCGGAGATGGCTACACCTTC. Encoded protein: CATGGDRGGDGYTF.

The V call is TRBV5-1, the J call TRBJ1-2, with 8 bases fitting TRBD1. After removal of 4 bases from V and 0 bases from J, the junction contained 2 bases not matched to a gene. Germline-derived CDR1 and CDR2 are SGHRS and YFSETQ. CDR3 length: 14 amino acids. Written as DNA, the CDR3 is TGCGCCAGCAGCGGACAGGGTTCTAACTATGGCTACACCTTC. The encoded protein is CASSGQGSNYGYTF.